The 32 T cell receptor beta chains reported below all come from one sample, sequenced in a study of blood T cell repertoires in COVID-19. Profiled with immunoSEQ multiplex PCR; TCRdb holds only in-frame clones, not every one. The sample holds roughly 280,000 clones, 88% seen once. Sequenced input: PBMCs or T cells enriched from blood (not recorded which). All receptors come from a woman between 45 and 60 years old who had recovered from COVID-19.

CDR3 protein: CASSQGPEETQYF. The CDR3 bases are TGTGCCAGCAGCCAAGGGCCAGAAGAGACCCAGTACTTC. The V and J genes are TRBV14 and TRBJ2-5; D unresolved. V lost 1 base and J lost 3, with 6 bases in between. This CDR3 comprises 13 residues. Germline V gene sequence: CDR1 SGHDN, CDR2 FVKESK. Filled out from reference TRBV14 and TRBJ2-5, the complete variable domain reads EAGVTQFPSHSVIEKGQTVTLRCDPISGHDNLYWYRRVMGKEIKFLLHFVKESKQDESGMPNNRFLAERTGGTYSTLKVQPAELEDSGVYFCASSQGPEETQYFGPGTRLLVL.

This sequence joins TRBV19 and TRBJ2-7; D remains unclear. Per the germline V gene, CDR1 is LNHDA and CDR2 is SQIVND (reference sequence). Between the trimmed V and J ends, which lost 4 bases and 5 bases, there was a span of 6 bases. The CDR3 has 11 amino acids. The CDR3 region is CASSNTNEQYF. CDR3 coding DNA: TGTGCCAGTAGTAACACAAACGAGCAGTACTTC.

The chain employs TRBV4-2 and TRBJ1-1; D is ambiguous. The germline V gene has CDR1 LGHNA and CDR2 YNFKEQ. Trimming cost V 0 bases and J 7 bases, with 6 bases left between them. This CDR3 has 12 residues. The CDR3 is CASSQETGEAFF. CDR3 nucleotides: TGTGCCAGCAGCCAAGAGACGGGTGAAGCTTTCTTT.

V usage is TRBV30 and J usage is TRBJ2-1; 13 nucleotides agree with TRBD2. Germline loops: CDR1 GTSNPN, CDR2 SVGIG (reference sequence). This CDR3 is 16 amino acids long. V lost 3 bases, J lost 0 bases, and 2 bases stayed unmatched. CDR3 sequence: CAWSRTSGSSYNEQFF. The CDR3 nucleotides read TGTGCCTGGAGCCGGACTAGCGGGAGCTCCTACAATGAGCAGTTCTTC.

This clone was detected only once. The chain uses TRBV27 and TRBJ2-5; D perhaps matches TRBD2 (5 bases). The CDR3 length is 16 residues. V lost 8 bases, J lost 3 bases, and 22 bases lay in between. Germline values: CDR1 MNHEY, CDR2 SMNVEV (reference sequence). In DNA, the CDR3 is TGTGCCAGCTCCTTTAACCCCCCAGCGGAGGAAGAGACCCAGTACTTC. Amino acid sequence: CASSFNPPAEEETQYF.

This clone was picked up one time. This chain joins TRBV6-2 or TRBV6-3 and TRBJ1-6; unclear D gene. The V gene lost 2 bases and the J gene lost 7 bases, with 15 bases spanning the gap. This CDR3 region has 16 residues. Germline CDR1 reads MNHEY; CDR2 reads SVGEGT. CDR3 residues: CASSYGASNPNSPLHF. Here the CDR3 DNA reads TGTGCCAGCAGTTACGGAGCGAGCAACCCAAATTCACCCCTCCACTTT.

The chain has TRBV19 and TRBJ1-1, with D possibly being TRBD1 (6 bases). The germline V gene has CDR1 LNHDA and CDR2 SQIVND (reference sequence). V dropped 10 bases and J dropped 5 bases, with 17 bases sitting between them. The CDR3 sequence is 13 residues long. The CDR3 bases are TGTGCCACTCGGGGACAAATTGAAACTGAAGCTTTCTTT. It translates to CATRGQIETEAFF.

The chain joins TRBV28 to TRBJ2-3, with 8 bases lining up with TRBD1. After removal of 5 bases from V and 7 bases from J, the junction contained 8 bases not matched to a gene. This CDR3 spans 14 amino acids. CDR1 is MDHEN, CDR2 SYDVKM, per germline. In DNA form, the CDR3 reads TGTGCCAGCAGTCCTGGGACAGGTTCAAATACGCAGTATTTT. Translation gives CASSPGTGSNTQYF.

The V gene is TRBV27, the J gene TRBJ2-5; the D gene is possibly TRBD2 (5 bases). The CDR3 has 13 amino acids. Per the germline V gene, CDR1 is MNHEY and CDR2 is SMNVEV (reference sequence). V was shortened by 4 bases and J by 3 bases, with 9 bases between the two germline ends. CDR3 in amino acids: CASSYSGKETQYF. Written as DNA, the CDR3 is TGTGCCAGCAGTTACAGCGGAAAAGAGACCCAGTACTTC.

J is TRBJ1-2 and V is TRBV28; TRBD1 might be the D (6 bases). The CDR3 has 14 residues. Germline values: CDR1 MDHEN, CDR2 SYDVKM. V gave up 4 bases and J gave up 1 base, with 10 bases separating them. The CDR3, as DNA: TGTGCCAGCAGTTACAGGGAGATTAACTATGGCTACACCTTC. Its protein is CASSYREINYGYTF.

This clone was found once. The V and J genes are TRBV4-1 and TRBJ2-4; 11 bases are a match to TRBD1. CDR3 length: 17 amino acids. CDR1 and CDR2 from the germline V gene are MGHRA and YSYEKL. J lost 3 bases, V lost 3 bases, and 7 bases had no gene match. This chain's CDR3 is CASSHTGQGVVKNIQYF. The CDR3 DNA follows: TGCGCCAGCAGCCACACGGGACAGGGGGTAGTCAAAAACATTCAGTACTTC.

The chain uses TRBV7-3 and TRBJ1-1; unclear D gene. Germline CDR1 SGHTA, CDR2 FQGTGA. The V gene lost 1 base and the J gene lost 1 base, with 4 bases spanning the gap. CDR3 length: 13 amino acids. CDR3 coding DNA: TGTGCCAGCAGCTTAAATCGGAACACTGAAGCTTTCTTT. Protein product: CASSLNRNTEAFF.

The V gene is TRBV28, the J gene TRBJ1-6; tentatively, D is TRBD1 (5 bases). Per germline, CDR1 MDHEN and CDR2 SYDVKM. CDR3 length: 14 amino acids. With 6 bases removed from V and 11 bases from J, the gap between germline ends came to 17 bases. The CDR3 bases are TGTGCCAGCAGCGCGACAGCTTTCTCTACACCCCTCCACTTT. This translates into CASSATAFSTPLHF.

This chain uses TRBV5-1 with TRBJ2-7; 11 bases line up with TRBD2. J was trimmed by 3 bases and V by 4 bases; bases with no gene match: 3. The CDR3 runs 14 residues. Germline-derived CDR1 and CDR2 are SGHRS and YFSETQ. This CDR3 reads CASSLAGGNYEQYF. The CDR3 DNA reads TGCGCCAGCAGCCTAGCGGGAGGCAACTACGAGCAGTACTTC.

V gene TRBV7-9 combines with J gene TRBJ1-5, with 7 bases aligning to TRBD1. J gave up 6 bases and V 5 bases, and 4 bases lay outside the gene matches. Germline V gene lookup returns CDR1 SEHNR and CDR2 FQNEAQ (reference sequence). The CDR3 has 13 amino acids. In nucleotides, the CDR3 is TGTGCCAGCAGCGGGGGACAGATTCAGCCCCAGCATTTT. Protein: CASSGGQIQPQHF.

This clone was counted once. V gene TRBV19 combines with J gene TRBJ2-3, with D tentatively TRBD1 (5 bases). Germline loops: CDR1 LNHDA, CDR2 SQIVND (reference sequence). The CDR3 runs 12 residues. V was trimmed by 5 bases and J by 4 bases, leaving 7 bases between them. DNA for the CDR3: TGTGCCAGTAGTCAAGGGGCAGATACGCAGTATTTT. This gives the protein CASSQGADTQYF.

V and J are TRBV5-4 and TRBJ2-1, with 8 positions matching TRBD2. The J segment lost 5 bases and the V segment lost 5 bases, leaving 9 bases of the junction unmatched. The CDR3 runs to 15 residues. Per the germline V gene, CDR1 is SGHNT and CDR2 is YYREEE (reference sequence). CDR3 amino acids: CASSSQRERDNEQFF. The CDR3 DNA reads as TGTGCCAGCAGTTCTCAGCGGGAGAGGGACAATGAGCAGTTCTTC.

The chain is built from TRBV27 and TRBJ1-2; D uncertain. CDR3 length: 15 residues. Germline CDR1 MNHEY, CDR2 SMNVEV (reference sequence). Trimming removed 0 bases at V and 4 bases at J, with 12 bases between. The CDR3 loop is CASSLSSPVLYGYTF. CDR3 coding DNA: TGTGCCAGCAGTTTATCGAGCCCGGTTCTCTATGGCTACACCTTC.

V is TRBV7-3 and J is TRBJ1-2, with 9 nucleotides matching TRBD1. The CDR3 contains 16 residues. The V gene's germline CDR1 is SGHTA and CDR2 FQGTGA. Trimming took 5 bases from V and 4 from J; bases not matched to a gene: 11. The DNA of the CDR3 is TGTGCCAGCAGCAAAGACCGGGACAGGGTTAGCTATGGCTACACCTTC. It codes for CASSKDRDRVSYGYTF.

In this sample, this clone turned up a few times. This rearrangement joins TRBV7-9 to TRBJ2-3; 9 nucleotides match TRBD1. Trimming cost V 5 bases and J 5 bases; bases outside gene matches: 5. This CDR3 is built from 14 residues. Germline CDR1 SEHNR, CDR2 FQNEAQ (reference sequence). CDR3 region: CASSPRDRVDTQYF. The CDR3 DNA reads as TGTGCCAGCAGCCCCCGGGACAGGGTAGATACGCAGTATTTT.

The V call is TRBV28, the J call TRBJ2-1, with 13 bases fitting TRBD2. V lost 9 bases and J lost 4; bases outside the gene matches: 3. Germline V gives CDR1 MDHEN, CDR2 SYDVKM. The CDR3 is 14 residues long. The CDR3 nucleotides are TGTGCCAGTCGGACTAGCGGGGGTTACAATGAGCAGTTCTTC. Amino acid sequence: CASRTSGGYNEQFF. Looking up the rest from reference TRBV28 and TRBJ2-1 gives the full variable domain: DVKVTQSSRYLVKRTGEKVFLECVQDMDHENMFWYRQDPGLGLRLIYFSYDVKMKEKGDIPEGYSVSREKKERFSLILESASTNQTSMYLCASRTSGGYNEQFFGPGTRLTVL.

The rearrangement joins TRBV5-4 to TRBJ1-6; D is uncertain. The CDR3 has 14 amino acids. The ends were cut back, 1 base at V and 5 bases at J, with 7 bases in the middle. Germline V gene lookup returns CDR1 SGHNT and CDR2 YYREEE (reference sequence). CDR3 region: CASSLQRNNSPLHF. CDR3 sequence (DNA): TGTGCCAGCAGCTTGCAGCGAAATAATTCACCCCTCCACTTT. Full variable domain (missing parts from reference TRBV5-4 and TRBJ1-6): ETGVTQSPTHLIKTRGQQVTLRCSSQSGHNTVSWYQQALGQGPQFIFQYYREEENGRGNFPPRFSGLQFPNYSSELNVNALELDDSALYLCASSLQRNNSPLHFGNGTRLTVT.

The V and J genes are TRBV6-2 or TRBV6-3 and TRBJ2-5; D is unresolved. Per germline, CDR1 MNHEY and CDR2 SVGEGT. V gave up 2 bases and J gave up 2 bases, with 6 bases separating them. The CDR3 sequence is 13 residues long. The CDR3 DNA reads as TGTGCCAGCAGTTACGAACAGCAAGAGACCCAGTACTTC. Translated: CASSYEQQETQYF.

The rearrangement joins TRBV7-9 to TRBJ2-2; possibly TRBD2 for D (5 bases). Germline loops: CDR1 SEHNR, CDR2 FQNEAQ (reference sequence). CDR3 length equals 17 residues. The germline V and J ends were trimmed by 1 base and 6 bases, with 18 bases remaining between them. CDR3 in amino acids: CASSLGGFGSGSGELFF. The CDR3 region has the DNA TGTGCCAGCAGCTTAGGCGGGTTCGGTAGTGGCTCCGGGGAGCTGTTTTTT. Full variable domain (rest looked up from reference TRBV7-9 and TRBJ2-2): DTGVSQNPRHKITKRGQNVTFRCDPISEHNRLYWYRQTLGQGPEFLTYFQNEAQLEKSRLLSDRFSAERPKGSFSTLEIQRTEQGDSAMYLCASSLGGFGSGSGELFFGEGSRLTVL.

The rearrangement links TRBV28 to TRBJ2-7, with D tentatively TRBD1 (5 bases). The CDR3 length is 13 residues. Trimming stripped 3 bases from V and 2 bases from J, with 8 bases between. CDR1 is MDHEN, CDR2 SYDVKM, per germline. This chain's CDR3 is CASSLPDTYEQYF. The DNA of the CDR3 is TGTGCCAGCAGTTTGCCGGACACCTACGAGCAGTACTTC.

The chain recombines TRBV18 with TRBJ1-4; 7 nucleotides agree with TRBD1. This CDR3 is 17 amino acids long. Germline V gene sequence: CDR1 KGHSH, CDR2 LQKENI. V lost 4 bases to trimming and J lost 7 bases; unmatched junction nucleotides: 15. This chain's CDR3 is CASSLDTGVRAGEKLFF. The CDR3 nucleotides are TGTGCCAGCTCACTCGATACAGGGGTCCGGGCTGGTGAAAAACTGTTTTTT.

The rearrangement joins TRBV4-3 to TRBJ2-2; tentative D call: TRBD2 (6 bases). The V end was cut by 0 bases, the J end by 4 bases, with 12 bases between. This CDR3 has 16 amino acids. Germline CDR1 and CDR2: LGHNA and YSLEER. The CDR3 bases are TGCGCCAGCAGCCAAGATTTTGGACTAACCACCGGGGAGCTGTTTTTT. This encodes CASSQDFGLTTGELFF.

This sequence joins TRBV5-1 and TRBJ2-1, with 7 nucleotides matching TRBD1. V was pared by 4 bases and J by 0 bases, with 4 bases of the junction left unmatched. In germline, CDR1 is SGHRS, CDR2 YFSETQ. This CDR3 is 15 amino acids long. Written as DNA, the CDR3 is TGCGCCAGCAGCACCGGGGACAGCTCCTACAATGAGCAGTTCTTC. Encoded protein: CASSTGDSSYNEQFF.

The chain uses TRBV10-3 and TRBJ2-1, with 11 bases matching TRBD2. After removal of 0 bases from V and 10 bases from J, the junction contained 5 bases not matched to a gene. Germline V gives CDR1 ENHRY, CDR2 SYGVKD. The CDR3 is made up of 15 amino acids. CDR3 protein: CAISESLAGGGEQFF. As DNA, the CDR3 is TGTGCCATCAGTGAGTCGCTAGCGGGAGGCGGGGAGCAGTTCTTC.

As regards this clone: The sample has other DNA sequences that encode this CDR3 too. The chain is built from TRBV7-2 and TRBJ2-3, with D maybe TRBD2 (6 bases). The V and J ends lost 5 bases and 2 bases respectively, with 11 bases between them. This CDR3 region has 14 residues. Germline CDR1 reads SGHTA; CDR2 reads FQGNSA. CDR3: CASSPRDFTDTQYF. The CDR3 bases are TGTGCCAGCAGCCCTCGGGACTTCACAGATACGCAGTATTTT.

The gene calls are TRBV7-9 and TRBJ1-1, with D maybe TRBD1 (6 bases). V lost 3 bases to trimming and J lost 6 bases, with 14 bases between them. Germline assignment: CDR1 SEHNR and CDR2 FQNEAQ (reference sequence). This CDR3 has 14 residues. CDR3 DNA sequence: TGTGCCAGCAGCTTCACAGGGATGAGCGCTGAAGCTTTCTTT. Residues: CASSFTGMSAEAFF.

The CDR3 protein is CASSLVGGTRNEQFF. CDR3 nucleotide sequence: TGTGCCAGCAGCTTAGTCGGCGGGACTAGGAATGAGCAGTTCTTC. V usage is TRBV7-6 and J usage is TRBJ2-1, with 8 positions matching TRBD2. Germline V gene lookup returns CDR1 SGHVS and CDR2 FNYEAQ. With 1 base clipped from V and 7 bases from J, the junction kept 6 bases outside the gene matches. This CDR3 comprises 15 residues.